This entry lists 18 T cell receptor beta chains sequenced from one sample in a study of blood T cells in healthy people across ages. A second PCR of about 6 to 12 cycles used a sample-barcoded 5' primer and a J-beta primer mix. Each CDR3 protein gets one entry after TCRdb re-called the 5' RACE reads with MiXCR. Of about 1,400,000 distinct CDR3 sequences listed, approximately 59% were seen once; the top ten hold about 6.3%. Sequenced material: blood. These receptors all come from a man younger than 35 in good health.

The J gene is TRBJ2-7, the V gene TRBV11-1; 8 bases fit TRBD1. V shed 6 bases and J 6 bases; nucleotides not matched to a gene: 10. This CDR3 contains 14 residues. Germline V CDR1 and CDR2: SGHAT, FQDESV (reference sequence). CDR3 coding DNA: TGTGCCAGCAGTCCCGGGACAGGTTCTCTCGAGCAGTACTTC. The encoded protein is CASSPGTGSLEQYF.

This clonotype appeared a few times. The chain combines TRBV6-2 or TRBV6-3 with TRBJ2-7; D ambiguous. Germline values: CDR1 MNHEY, CDR2 SVGEGT. Trimming pared 7 bases from V and 3 bases from J, leaving 7 bases between. The length of the CDR3 is 11 residues. The CDR3 region has the DNA TGTGCCAGCAACTTCCTCTACGAGCAGTACTTC. Translated: CASNFLYEQYF.

The gene calls are TRBV4-3 and TRBJ2-1, with D perhaps being TRBD1 or TRBD2 (7 bases each). Trimming removed 0 bases at V and 2 bases at J, with 17 bases between. This CDR3 is built from 18 residues. In germline, CDR1 is LGHNA, CDR2 YSLEER. The CDR3 nucleotides are TGCGCCAGCAGCCAAGACGGGCAGGGGGGGGGCCCCTACAATGAGCAGTTCTTC. Its translation: CASSQDGQGGGPYNEQFF.

This clonotype was detected once. CDR3 coding DNA: TGCGCCAGCAGCTATGGACCTGAGACCACCTATAATTCACCCCTCCACTTT. Translated: CASSYGPETTYNSPLHF. The J gene is TRBJ1-6, the V gene TRBV4-3; D ambiguous. This CDR3 contains 17 residues. Trimming took 5 bases from V and 2 from J, leaving 16 bases between them. CDR1 and CDR2 from the germline V gene are LGHNA and YSLEER.

The gene calls are TRBV5-1 and TRBJ1-4, with D possibly matching TRBD1 (5 bases). Germline V gene data show CDR1 as SGHRS and CDR2 as YFSETQ. Trimming shortened V by 8 bases and J by 5 bases, and 13 bases separated the two germline ends. This CDR3 comprises 13 residues. CDR3 nucleotide sequence: TGCGCCAGTCATAGACAGCCCAATGAAAAACTGTTTTTT. Translating it yields CASHRQPNEKLFF.

This clonotype has just a few counts. The chain joins TRBV10-3 to TRBJ2-7; D is uncertain. Deletions cut 10 bases from V and 1 base from J, with 14 bases between. CDR1 is ENHRY, CDR2 SYGVKD, per germline. The CDR3 length is 13 residues. CDR3 amino acids: CATHTALSYEQYF. The CDR3 DNA sequence: TGTGCCACCCACACAGCCCTATCCTACGAGCAGTACTTC.

This chain joins TRBV11-3 and TRBJ2-1; 9 bases agree with TRBD2. J was trimmed by 4 bases and V by 2 bases; bases with no gene match: 6. The CDR3 extends over 16 amino acids. From germline, CDR1 is SGHNT and CDR2 YENEEA. The CDR3 DNA follows: TGTGCCAGCAGCTTAAATAGCGGGGGAGGATACAATGAGCAGTTCTTC. Translating it yields CASSLNSGGGYNEQFF.

In DNA form, the CDR3 reads TGTGCCAGCATCTACCGGACAGCCCAGGAGCAGTACTTC. Residues: CASIYRTAQEQYF. The chain has TRBV5-6 and TRBJ2-7; the D gene is possibly TRBD1 (6 bases). Germline CDR1 reads SGHDT; CDR2 reads YYEEEE. The V gene lost 6 bases and the J gene lost 7 bases, with 17 bases spanning the gap. The CDR3 is 13 amino acids.

This chain connects TRBV7-9 to TRBJ2-7, with unresolved D. The CDR3 spans 14 residues. The ends were cut back, 4 bases at V and 8 bases at J, with 18 bases in the middle. Germline values: CDR1 SEHNR, CDR2 FQNEAQ (reference sequence). CDR3 in amino acids: CASSYSPRPGKQYF. In nucleotides, the CDR3 is TGTGCCAGCAGCTATAGCCCTCGCCCGGGCAAGCAGTACTTC.

The chain employs TRBV12-3 or TRBV12-4 and TRBJ2-3; D unclear. The length of the CDR3 is 11 residues. V shed 6 bases and J shed 5 bases, with 6 bases lying between them. DNA of the CDR3: TGTGCCAGCAGGGTGATAGATACGCAGTATTTT. This sequence encodes CASRVIDTQYF.

The chain uses TRBV3-1 and TRBJ2-3; D unresolved. From germline, CDR1 is LGHDT and CDR2 YNNKEL (reference sequence). V dropped 0 bases and J dropped 2 bases, with 9 bases sitting between them. The CDR3 runs to 15 residues. The CDR3, as DNA: TGTGCCAGCAGCCAAGATACTGGGTACACAGATACGCAGTATTTT. This codes for CASSQDTGYTDTQYF.

The V and J genes are TRBV9 and TRBJ2-5; a weak D match, TRBD2 (6 bases). The CDR3 is made up of 17 amino acids. Between the trimmed V and J ends, which lost 4 bases and 4 bases, there was a span of 23 bases. Germline assignment: CDR1 SGDLS and CDR2 YYNGEE. The CDR3 nucleotides are TGTGCCAGCAGCTCCCGTAGGCCCGGGGGAGCACTAGAGACCCAGTACTTC. Residues: CASSSRRPGGALETQYF.

The gene calls are TRBV6-5 and TRBJ1-6; 9 bases match TRBD1. This CDR3 comprises 14 residues. Germline V gene sequence: CDR1 MNHEY, CDR2 SVGAGI. Trimming at V came to 6 bases and at J to 7 bases, leaving 4 bases not matched to a gene. CDR3 region: CASRWDRENSPLHF. CDR3 bases: TGTGCCAGCAGGTGGGACAGGGAGAATTCACCCCTCCACTTT.

The chain uses TRBV18 and TRBJ2-7; perhaps TRBD1 as D (5 bases). V lost 2 bases to trimming and J lost 2 bases, with 19 bases between them. Germline V CDR1 and CDR2: KGHSH, LQKENI. The CDR3 is made up of 17 amino acids. This CDR3 is CASSPRDFGRVTYEQYF. The CDR3 nucleotides read TGTGCCAGCTCACCAAGGGATTTCGGCAGGGTAACCTACGAGCAGTACTTC. Supplemented by reference TRBV18 and TRBJ2-7, the full variable domain reads NAGVMQNPRHLVRRRGQEARLRCSPMKGHSHVYWYRQLPEEGLKFMVYLQKENIIDESGMPKERFSAEFPKEGPSILRIQQVVRGDSAAYFCASSPRDFGRVTYEQYFGPGTRLTVT.

This clonotype was counted a single time. This chain joins TRBV10-3 and TRBJ1-6, with 7 bases lining up with TRBD1. CDR1 ENHRY and CDR2 SYGVKD come from the germline V gene. This CDR3 contains 13 residues. V lost 10 bases to trimming and J lost 4 bases; unmatched junction nucleotides: 4. In DNA, the CDR3 is TGTGCCACGCAGGGGGTTTATAATTCACCCCTCCACTTT. It is translated as CATQGVYNSPLHF.

This clonotype has only a few counts. This chain connects TRBV29-1 to TRBJ2-5; no firm D call. V was trimmed by 6 bases and J by 3 bases, leaving 14 bases between them. The CDR3 runs 13 residues. The germline gives CDR1 SQVTM, CDR2 ANQGSEA. CDR3 sequence (DNA): TGCAGCGTCCCCCAGTGGGCAGAAGAGACCCAGTACTTC. As protein: CSVPQWAEETQYF.

This chain joins TRBV20-1 and TRBJ1-5, with 8 nucleotides matching TRBD1. The CDR3 has 16 residues. Trimming cost V 4 bases and J 2 bases; bases outside gene matches: 10. CDR1 and CDR2 (germline): DFQATT, SNEGSKA (reference sequence). CDR3 protein: CSANPPGQEGNQPQHF. DNA for the CDR3: TGCAGTGCTAACCCCCCGGGACAGGAGGGCAATCAGCCCCAGCATTTT.

This clonotype was observed a handful of times. The rearrangement links TRBV4-2 to TRBJ2-7; 9 bases fit TRBD1. The germline CDR1 and CDR2 sequences are LGHNA and YNFKEQ. The V gene end was trimmed by 2 bases and the J gene end by 4 bases; junction bases not matched to a gene: 6. The CDR3 has 15 residues. CDR3 region: CASSQSGTGKYEQYF. CDR3 nucleotides: TGTGCCAGCAGCCAATCCGGGACAGGGAAATACGAGCAGTACTTC.